The 25 T cell receptor beta chains reported below all come from one sample, sequenced in a study of shared clonotypes between healthy human individuals. Assay: immunoSEQ multiplex PCR; the TCRdb copy retains only in-frame clones and omits some. Here the sample spans 1,100,000 or so clones, about four fifths being singletons. Sequencing was done on a sample of memory CD4+ T cells from PBMCs. As for subset: CD45RA-negative fraction. Receptor source: a man aged 18 to 29 in good health. Some clones in this sample may be carry-over from other donors' samples.

This clone was seen ten or more times. The V call is TRBV2, the J call TRBJ2-1; no reliable D call. The CDR3 is made up of 12 amino acids. V shed 2 bases and J shed 10 bases, with 9 bases lying between them. Germline loops: CDR1 SNHLY, CDR2 FYNNEI. The CDR3 protein is CASSESDREQFF. CDR3 DNA sequence: TGTGCCAGCAGTGAAAGTGATAGGGAGCAGTTCTTC.

This clone was counted between two and nine times. The CDR3 protein is CASSSGTVYGYTF. The CDR3 nucleotides are TGTGCCAGCAGCTCCGGGACAGTTTATGGCTACACCTTC. J is TRBJ1-2 and V is TRBV7-2, with TRBD1 matching 7 bases. J lost 5 bases, V lost 4 bases, and 4 bases had no gene match. This CDR3 contains 13 residues. Germline V gene data show CDR1 as SGHTA and CDR2 as FQGNSA.

The V call is TRBV19, the J call TRBJ1-5; D remains unclear. The V end was cut by 7 bases, the J end by 3 bases, with 16 bases between. CDR1 and CDR2 from the germline V gene are LNHDA and SQIVND (reference sequence). The CDR3 length is 15 residues. The CDR3 sequence is CASTDHGAYNQPQHF. The CDR3 nucleotides read TGTGCCAGTACTGACCACGGCGCCTACAATCAGCCCCAGCATTTT.

The gene calls are TRBV6-6 and TRBJ2-2; D tentatively fits TRBD1 or TRBD2 (5 bases each). CDR1 is MNHNY, CDR2 SVGAGI, per germline (reference sequence). The CDR3 is made up of 15 amino acids. V shed 8 bases and J shed 3 bases, with 16 bases lying between them. CDR3 loop: CASQRGGRHTGELFF. CDR3 DNA sequence: TGTGCCAGCCAGAGGGGTGGGCGGCACACCGGGGAGCTGTTTTTT.

The chain employs TRBV2 and TRBJ2-5; TRBD2 matches 10 bases. CDR1 is SNHLY, CDR2 FYNNEI, per germline. The J segment lost 4 bases and the V segment lost 11 bases, leaving 10 bases of the junction unmatched. The length of the CDR3 is 14 residues. CDR3 in DNA: TGTGCCGCCCGAGGGCTAGCGGGAGTAGAGACCCAGTACTTC. Translation: CAARGLAGVETQYF. Drawing the rest from reference TRBV2 and TRBJ2-5, the complete variable domain is EPEVTQTPSHQVTQMGQEVILRCVPISNHLYFYWYRQILGQKVEFLVSFYNNEISEKSEIFDDQFSVERPDGSNFTLKIRSTKLEDSAMYFCAARGLAGVETQYFGPGTRLLVL.

V and J are TRBV6-5 and TRBJ2-1; 12 bases are a match to TRBD2. The CDR3 runs 16 residues. CDR1 and CDR2 from the germline V gene are MNHEY and SVGAGI. Trimming took 2 bases from V and 2 from J; bases not matched to a gene: 1. The CDR3 is CASSYRLAGAYNEQFF. In DNA form, the CDR3 reads TGTGCCAGCAGTTACCGACTAGCGGGAGCCTACAATGAGCAGTTCTTC.

The genes are TRBV5-1 and TRBJ1-1, with D unclear. CDR3 size: 15 residues. With 6 bases removed from V and 1 base from J, the gap between germline ends came to 16 bases. Germline values: CDR1 SGHRS, CDR2 YFSETQ. CDR3 in DNA: TGCGCCAGCAAACTAGTGGTGGCTGGGAACACTGAAGCTTTCTTT. Encoded protein: CASKLVVAGNTEAFF.

This sequence joins TRBV2 and TRBJ2-5; TRBD2 aligns across 13 bases. Germline trimming cut 4 bases from V and 5 bases from J; bases unmatched to any gene: 4. Germline CDR1 and CDR2: SNHLY and FYNNEI. CDR3 length: 15 residues. The CDR3 DNA sequence: TGTGCCAGCAGTGGGCGACTAGCGGGAGGCGAGACCCAGTACTTC. This encodes CASSGRLAGGETQYF. Combining the CDR3 with reference TRBV2 and TRBJ2-5 gives the whole variable domain EPEVTQTPSHQVTQMGQEVILRCVPISNHLYFYWYRQILGQKVEFLVSFYNNEISEKSEIFDDQFSVERPDGSNFTLKIRSTKLEDSAMYFCASSGRLAGGETQYFGPGTRLLVL.

V and J are TRBV6-6 and TRBJ1-2; 8 bases agree with TRBD1. Germline V CDR1 and CDR2: MNHNY, SVGAGI (reference sequence). The CDR3 is made up of 14 amino acids. J lost 6 bases, V lost 5 bases, and 8 bases had no gene match. In nucleotides, the CDR3 is TGTGCCAGCAGTAAGGCAGGGGGCCGGGATGGCTACACCTTC. It codes for CASSKAGGRDGYTF.

Concerning this clone itself: A much larger clone sits a single nucleotide away, making a read error possible. The same CDR3 also results from other DNA sequences found in this sample. V gene TRBV6-1 combines with J gene TRBJ1-3, with 8 bases aligning to TRBD1. Germline loops: CDR1 MNHNS, CDR2 SASEGT. The CDR3 loop spans 13 amino acids. The CDR3 DNA sequence: TGCGCCAGCAGGACAGGGTTTCTAAACACCATATATTTT. Amino acids: CASRTGFLNTIYF.

This rearrangement joins TRBV7-3 to TRBJ2-5, with 7 positions matching TRBD2. The CDR3 has 15 amino acids. J lost 1 base, V lost 2 bases, and 4 bases had no gene match. Germline CDR1 and CDR2: SGHTA and FQGTGA. CDR3 protein: CASSLFGTTQETQYF. The CDR3 DNA follows: TGTGCCAGCAGCTTATTTGGGACTACCCAAGAGACCCAGTACTTC.

V gene TRBV7-9 combines with J gene TRBJ2-5; 7 positions match TRBD1. Trimming cost V 0 bases and J 5 bases; bases outside gene matches: 6. The CDR3 is 15 residues long. Germline V gene lookup returns CDR1 SEHNR and CDR2 FQNEAQ (reference sequence). CDR3 residues: CASSLAQGETETQYF. The CDR3 nucleotides are TGTGCCAGCAGCTTAGCGCAGGGGGAGACGGAGACCCAGTACTTC.

The CDR3 sequence: CASLAGGADTQYF. For the CDR3, the DNA is TGTGCCAGCCTCGCGGGGGGCGCAGATACGCAGTATTTT. The chain is built from TRBV12-1 and TRBJ2-3; the table's D call of TRBD2 was not tested on the DNA. TRBV12-1 has pseudogene status. CDR3 length: 13 residues.

To note about this clone: The identical CDR3 is also encoded by other nucleotide sequences in the sample. The V call is TRBV7-2, the J call TRBJ2-1; D not resolved. The CDR3 totals 11 residues. Deletions cut 4 bases from V and 9 bases from J, with 7 bases between. Germline CDR1 SGHTA, CDR2 FQGNSA. Written as DNA, the CDR3 is TGTGCCAGCAGCTCCCCCGTTGAGCAGTTCTTC. Its protein is CASSSPVEQFF.

About this clone: One end of the junction does not line up with germline, which may come from a read error. DNA for the CDR3: TGTGCCAGCAGCTCACGGTGGGTTTCCTCCGAGCAGTACTTC. This codes for CASSSRWVSSEQYF. J is TRBJ2-7 and V is TRBV5-6, with D unclear. The CDR3 length is 14 residues. Germline V gives CDR1 SGHDT, CDR2 YYEEEE.

This chain links TRBV11-2 with TRBJ2-1; D unresolved. Germline V gene sequence: CDR1 SGHAT, CDR2 FQNNGV. Between the trimmed V and J ends, which lost 4 bases and 5 bases, there was a span of 12 bases. The CDR3 spans 14 residues. The CDR3 spells CASSSPVSNNEQFF. The CDR3 region has the DNA TGTGCCAGCAGCTCCCCTGTGTCAAACAATGAGCAGTTCTTC.

This clone was counted a few times. This chain uses TRBV5-4 with TRBJ2-5; TRBD2 is a possible D gene (5 bases). CDR3 length: 15 amino acids. Germline CDR1 is SGHNT and CDR2 is YYREEE (reference sequence). Trimming stripped 2 bases from V and 7 bases from J, with 18 bases between. DNA for the CDR3: TGTGCCAGCAGCTTCTCGACCGGGGTCGGCGTGACCCAGTACTTC. Its protein product is CASSFSTGVGVTQYF. The full variable domain, with the rest looked up from reference TRBV5-4 and TRBJ2-5, is ETGVTQSPTHLIKTRGQQVTLRCSSQSGHNTVSWYQQALGQGPQFIFQYYREEENGRGNFPPRFSGLQFPNYSSELNVNALELDDSALYLCASSFSTGVGVTQYFGPGTRLLVL.

The chain links TRBV7-8 to TRBJ2-7; the match to TRBD2 covers 8 bases. Looked up from germline, CDR1 is SGHVS and CDR2 is FQNEAQ. J lost 3 bases, V lost 5 bases, and 12 bases had no gene match. The length of the CDR3 is 16 residues. CDR3 in amino acids: CASSPPGAGGLYEQYF. Written as DNA, the CDR3 is TGTGCCAGCAGCCCCCCCGGGGCGGGAGGTCTCTACGAGCAGTACTTC.

The chain links TRBV6-1 to TRBJ2-7; D might be TRBD2 (5 bases). V lost 7 bases and J 9 bases, leaving 16 bases between the germline ends. CDR3 size: 12 residues. Germline V CDR1 and CDR2: MNHNS, SASEGT. CDR3 nucleotides: TGTGCCAGCATCAAGAGCGGAGTCGGGCAGTACTTC. Its protein product is CASIKSGVGQYF.

This clone was seen only once. The genes are TRBV2 and TRBJ2-3, with D unresolved. Germline CDR1 is SNHLY and CDR2 is FYNNEI. The CDR3 is 12 amino acids. V lost 6 bases to trimming and J lost 7 bases, with 11 bases between them. The CDR3 sequence is CASSGSRYTQYF. The CDR3 DNA reads as TGTGCCAGCAGCGGCAGTCGGTATACGCAGTATTTT.

The gene calls are TRBV14 and TRBJ2-3; no clear D. V shed 1 base and J shed 0 bases, with 14 bases lying between them. Germline CDR1 reads SGHDN; CDR2 reads FVKESK. The CDR3 has 17 residues. The CDR3 protein is CASSQVPQIKSTDTQYF. The CDR3 coding sequence is TGTGCCAGCAGCCAAGTTCCACAAATCAAGAGCACAGATACGCAGTATTTT.

The V and J genes are TRBV2 and TRBJ1-5; 7 bases match TRBD1. Unmatched junction bases numbered 9, after V lost 6 bases and J lost 4 bases. The germline CDR1 and CDR2 sequences are SNHLY and FYNNEI. The CDR3 sequence is 15 residues long. CDR3 DNA: TGTGCCAGCAGCGTTAGCTGGGACAGTAATCAGCCCCAGCATTTT. It codes for CASSVSWDSNQPQHF.

The chain uses TRBV7-3 and TRBJ1-1; D remains unclear. Germline CDR1 reads SGHTA; CDR2 reads FQGTGA. The V end was cut by 5 bases, the J end by 6 bases, with 19 bases between. The CDR3 has 15 amino acids. This chain's CDR3 is CASSPTADDRAEAFF. In nucleotides, the CDR3 is TGTGCCAGCAGCCCAACGGCTGACGATCGGGCTGAAGCTTTCTTT.

The V and J genes are TRBV5-1 and TRBJ1-1, with D perhaps matching TRBD1 (6 bases). Trimming shortened V by 1 base and J by 1 base, and 17 bases separated the two germline ends. The CDR3 is 17 amino acids. Germline-derived CDR1 and CDR2 are SGHRS and YFSETQ. The CDR3 DNA follows: TGCGCCAGCAGCTTGTCGGGCGGAATCAGGGGGAACACTGAAGCTTTCTTT. It specifies CASSLSGGIRGNTEAFF.

The chain carries TRBV5-1 and TRBJ2-1; possible D gene TRBD2, 5 bases. Germline V CDR1 and CDR2: SGHRS, YFSETQ. CDR3 length: 14 amino acids. V lost 4 bases and J lost 6, with 14 bases in between. The CDR3 protein is CASSTVQAGNEQFF. In DNA, the CDR3 is TGCGCCAGCAGCACCGTCCAGGCGGGCAATGAGCAGTTCTTC.